These 9 T cell receptor beta chains originate from one sample sequenced in a study of radiation and T cells in renal cell carcinoma. Time point indicated: blood 2 weeks post-SBRT. Treatment of the sample: 15 Gy SBRT to primary tumor, nephrectomy 4 weeks later. The data were produced by immunoSEQ multiplex PCR, yet TCRdb's version contains in-frame clones alone and is incomplete. The repertoire holds 120,000 or so clones, with 81% as singletons. The source material was blood, sampled from a patient whose treatment included radiotherapy and nephrectomy. Source of these receptors: a man aged 45-60 years with renal cell carcinoma.

V and J are TRBV30 and TRBJ1-1, with D tentatively TRBD1 (6 bases). This CDR3 is built from 14 residues. Looked up from germline, CDR1 is GTSNPN and CDR2 is SVGIG (reference sequence). Deletions cut 2 bases from V and 11 bases from J, with 21 bases between. The CDR3 DNA reads as TGTGCCTGGAGTTCCCCGAGGCGGGGGGCGAATGCTTTCTTT. As protein: CAWSSPRRGANAFF.

V and J are TRBV6-1 and TRBJ2-5, with 9 nucleotides matching TRBD2. V was clipped by 2 bases and J by 5 bases; unmatched bases: 6. Germline V lookup: CDR1 MNHNS, CDR2 SASEGT. The CDR3 has 15 amino acids. The CDR3 loop reads CASSELLAGGETQYF. The CDR3 region has the DNA TGTGCCAGCAGTGAATTACTAGCGGGTGGGGAGACCCAGTACTTC.

The chain couples TRBV29-1 to TRBJ2-3; D remains ambiguous. The germline gives CDR1 SQVTM, CDR2 ANQGSEA. The CDR3 is 11 residues long. With 6 bases removed from V and 3 bases from J, the gap between germline ends came to 7 bases. The CDR3 nucleotides read TGCAGCGTCTCGGAGACAGATACGCAGTATTTT. It is translated as CSVSETDTQYF.

The rearrangement uses TRBV15 and TRBJ1-4, with D possibly TRBD1 on 6 matching bases. CDR3 length equals 15 residues. Trimming removed 0 bases at V and 8 bases at J, with 13 bases between. CDR1 is LNHNV and CDR2 is YYDKDF in the germline V gene (reference sequence). The CDR3 sequence: CATSRDDRLSEKLFF. The CDR3 DNA reads TGTGCCACCAGCAGAGATGACAGGCTGTCCGAAAAACTGTTTTTT. The entire variable domain, with the rest obtained from reference TRBV15 and TRBJ1-4, is as follows: DAMVIQNPRYQVTQFGKPVTLSCSQTLNHNVMYWYQQKSSQAPKLLFHYYDKDFNNEADTPDNFQSRRPNTSFCFLDIRSPGLGDTAMYLCATSRDDRLSEKLFFGSGTQLSVL.

This sequence joins TRBV7-8 and TRBJ1-3; 7 bases agree with TRBD1. Trimming removed 1 base from V and 3 bases from J; junction bases left unmatched: 9. The CDR3 contains 17 residues. Germline V gene data show CDR1 as SGHVS and CDR2 as FQNEAQ. This chain's CDR3 is CASSLGSTGFNGNTIYF. The CDR3 region has the DNA TGTGCCAGCAGCTTAGGCTCGACAGGGTTCAATGGAAACACCATATATTTT.

This sequence joins TRBV7-8 and TRBJ1-1; 7 bases match TRBD1. The V gene end was trimmed by 2 bases and the J gene end by 3 bases; junction bases not matched to a gene: 12. The CDR3 is made up of 17 amino acids. CDR1 and CDR2 (germline): SGHVS, FQNEAQ. CDR3 protein: CASSLYTGDSQDTEAFF. The CDR3 DNA follows: TGTGCCAGCAGCTTATATACGGGGGACAGCCAGGACACTGAAGCTTTCTTT.

The rearrangement links TRBV19 to TRBJ1-1; D unresolved. This CDR3 is built from 15 residues. Germline V lookup: CDR1 LNHDA, CDR2 SQIVND (reference sequence). The V end lost 5 bases, the J end lost 4 bases, and 17 bases lay between the germline ends. Here the CDR3 reads CASSSTGWGGTEAFF. CDR3 DNA sequence: TGTGCCAGTAGTTCCACGGGGTGGGGTGGCACTGAAGCTTTCTTT. The variable domain in full, with the rest retrieved from reference TRBV19 and TRBJ1-1, is DGGITQSPKYLFRKEGQNVTLSCEQNLNHDAMYWYRQDPGQGLRLIYYSQIVNDFQKGDIAEGYSVSREKKESFPLTVTSAQKNPTAFYLCASSSTGWGGTEAFFGQGTRLTVV.

The V call is TRBV7-9, the J call TRBJ2-1, with D possibly matching TRBD1 (6 bases). The germline V gene encodes CDR1 SEHNR and CDR2 FQNEAQ (reference sequence). This CDR3 spans 16 amino acids. The V end lost 5 bases, the J end lost 0 bases, and 14 bases lay between the germline ends. CDR3 coding DNA: TGTGCCAGCAGCGGATTTACAGGGAGCTCCTACAATGAGCAGTTCTTC. It specifies CASSGFTGSSYNEQFF.

The rearrangement uses TRBV5-1 and TRBJ1-2, with D possibly TRBD1 on 6 matching bases. Germline CDR1 and CDR2: SGHRS and YFSETQ. This CDR3 spans 14 amino acids. V lost 0 bases and J 5 bases, leaving 11 bases between the germline ends. The CDR3 sequence: CASSLVGGQYGYTF. DNA of the CDR3: TGCGCCAGCAGCTTGGTTGGGGGGCAGTATGGCTACACCTTC.